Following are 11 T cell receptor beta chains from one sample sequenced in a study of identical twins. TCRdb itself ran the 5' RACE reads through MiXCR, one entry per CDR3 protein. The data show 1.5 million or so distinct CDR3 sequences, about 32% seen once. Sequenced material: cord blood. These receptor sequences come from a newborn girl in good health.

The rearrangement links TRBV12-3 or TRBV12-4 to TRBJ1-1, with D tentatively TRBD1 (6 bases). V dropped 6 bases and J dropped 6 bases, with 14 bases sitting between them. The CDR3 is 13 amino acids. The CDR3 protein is CASSPLGASEAFF. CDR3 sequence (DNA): TGTGCCAGCAGCCCTTTGGGGGCATCTGAAGCTTTCTTT.

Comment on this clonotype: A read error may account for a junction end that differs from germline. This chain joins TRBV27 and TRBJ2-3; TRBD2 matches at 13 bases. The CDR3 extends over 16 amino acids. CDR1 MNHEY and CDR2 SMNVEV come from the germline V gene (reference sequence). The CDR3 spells CVSKPLAGGYTDTQYF. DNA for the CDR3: TGTGTCAGCAAGCCACTAGCGGGAGGGTACACAGATACGCAGTATTTT.

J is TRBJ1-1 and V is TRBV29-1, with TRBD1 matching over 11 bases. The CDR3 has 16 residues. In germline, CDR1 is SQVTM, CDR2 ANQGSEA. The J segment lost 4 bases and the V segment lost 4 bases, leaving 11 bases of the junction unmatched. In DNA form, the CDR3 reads TGCAGCGTTGTAGGGGGCTCCGGGACAGGGGGCACTGAAGCTTTCTTT. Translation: CSVVGGSGTGGTEAFF.

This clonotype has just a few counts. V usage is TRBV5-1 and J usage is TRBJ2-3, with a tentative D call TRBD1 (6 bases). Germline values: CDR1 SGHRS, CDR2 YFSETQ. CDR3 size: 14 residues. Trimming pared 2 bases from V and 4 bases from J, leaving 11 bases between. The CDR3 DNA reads TGCGCCAGCAGCTTCACGGCAGGGGCAGATACGCAGTATTTT. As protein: CASSFTAGADTQYF.

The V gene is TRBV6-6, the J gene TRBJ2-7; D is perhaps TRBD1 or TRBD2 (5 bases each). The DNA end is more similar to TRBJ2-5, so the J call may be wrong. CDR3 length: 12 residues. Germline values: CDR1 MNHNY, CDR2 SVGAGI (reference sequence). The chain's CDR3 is CAVRDLKETQYF. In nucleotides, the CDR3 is TGTGCCGTCCGGGACCTAAAAGAGACCCAGTACTTC.

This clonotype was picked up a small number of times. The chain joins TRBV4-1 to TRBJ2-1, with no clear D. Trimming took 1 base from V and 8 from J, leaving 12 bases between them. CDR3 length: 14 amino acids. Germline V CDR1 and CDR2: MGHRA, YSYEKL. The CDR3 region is CASSQVVLEYEQFF. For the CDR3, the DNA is TGCGCCAGCAGCCAAGTTGTGCTAGAGTATGAGCAGTTCTTC.

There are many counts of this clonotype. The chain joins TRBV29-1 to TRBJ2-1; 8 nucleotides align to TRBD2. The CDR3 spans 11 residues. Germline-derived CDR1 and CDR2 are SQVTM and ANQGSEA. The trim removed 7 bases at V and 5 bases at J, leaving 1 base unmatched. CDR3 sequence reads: CSGTSHNEQFF. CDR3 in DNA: TGCAGCGGGACTAGCCACAATGAGCAGTTCTTC.

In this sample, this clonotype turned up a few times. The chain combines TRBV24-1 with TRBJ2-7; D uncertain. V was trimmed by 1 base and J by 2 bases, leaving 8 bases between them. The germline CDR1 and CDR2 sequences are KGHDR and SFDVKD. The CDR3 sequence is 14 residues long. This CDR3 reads CATSDFYLTYEQYF. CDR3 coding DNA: TGTGCCACCAGTGATTTCTACCTAACCTACGAGCAGTACTTC.

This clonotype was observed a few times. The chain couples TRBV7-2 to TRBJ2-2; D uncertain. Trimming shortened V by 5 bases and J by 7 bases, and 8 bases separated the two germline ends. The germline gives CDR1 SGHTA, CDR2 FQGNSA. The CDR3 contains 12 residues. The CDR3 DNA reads TGTGCCAGCAGCCCAGAAGTCGGGGAGCTGTTTTTT. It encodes CASSPEVGELFF. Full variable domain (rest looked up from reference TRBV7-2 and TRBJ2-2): GAGVSQSPSNKVTEKGKDVELRCDPISGHTALYWYRQSLGQGLEFLIYFQGNSAPDKSGLPSDRFSAERTGGSVSTLTIQRTQQEDSAVYLCASSPEVGELFFGEGSRLTVL.

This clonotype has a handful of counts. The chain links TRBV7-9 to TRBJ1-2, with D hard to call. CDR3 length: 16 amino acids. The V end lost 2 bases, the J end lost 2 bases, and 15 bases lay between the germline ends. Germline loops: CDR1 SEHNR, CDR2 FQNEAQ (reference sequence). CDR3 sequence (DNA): TGTGCCAGCAGCTTACGGCGGGGATCACAAAACTATGGCTACACCTTC. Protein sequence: CASSLRRGSQNYGYTF.

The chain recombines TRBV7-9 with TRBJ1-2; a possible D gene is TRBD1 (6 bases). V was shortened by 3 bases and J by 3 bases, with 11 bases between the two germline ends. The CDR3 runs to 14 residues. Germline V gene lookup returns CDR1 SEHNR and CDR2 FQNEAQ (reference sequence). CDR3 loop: CASSLGDTYYGYTF. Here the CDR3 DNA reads TGTGCCAGCAGCTTGGGGGACACCTACTATGGCTACACCTTC.